The 4 T cell receptor beta chains reported below all come from one sample, sequenced in a study of early T cells in non-severe SARS-CoV-2 infection. TCRdb re-analysed the 5' RACE reads in MiXCR, keeping a single row per CDR3 protein. Among some 57,000 distinct CDR3 sequences listed, more than 9.5% were seen once. Sequenced: whole blood. The receptor source for this set is an adult who was a healthcare worker with PCR-confirmed SARS-CoV-2 infection or an uninfected control (not recorded which).

This clonotype was counted ten times or more. The chain joins TRBV7-2 to TRBJ2-1, with 7 bases matching TRBD1. V was pared by 6 bases and J by 2 bases, with 4 bases of the junction left unmatched. The V gene's germline CDR1 is SGHTA and CDR2 FQGNSA. CDR3 size: 14 residues. This chain's CDR3 is CASRRQGTYNEQFF. CDR3 nucleotides: TGTGCCAGCAGACGACAGGGAACCTACAATGAGCAGTTCTTC.

Regarding this clonotype: One junction end does not reproduce the germline sequence, and a read error may be involved. V and J are TRBV7-9 and TRBJ2-3; 7 bases are shared with TRBD2. This CDR3 is 14 amino acids long. Per the germline V gene, CDR1 is SEHNR and CDR2 is FQNEAQ (reference sequence). The DNA of the CDR3 is TGTGCAAGCAGCCGCGGGAGAGGCGCAGATACGCAGTATTTT. Translated: CASSRGRGADTQYF.

This clonotype was counted at least ten times. The chain links TRBV7-9 to TRBJ2-1; D call uncertain. The CDR3 contains 12 residues. Trimming left V 3 bases short and J 7 bases short, with 7 bases between. Germline values: CDR1 SEHNR, CDR2 FQNEAQ (reference sequence). The CDR3 DNA sequence: TGTGCCAGCAGCTTCCTACGGAATGAGCAGTTCTTC. Its protein product is CASSFLRNEQFF.

This clonotype was recorded at least ten times. The chain joins TRBV5-6 to TRBJ1-6, with D possibly TRBD1 on 6 matching bases. The CDR3 runs 18 residues. The V end lost 1 base, the J end lost 0 bases, and 14 bases lay between the germline ends. Germline-derived CDR1 and CDR2 are SGHDT and YYEEEE. The CDR3 here is CASSLFGGLSSYNSPLHF. CDR3 coding DNA: TGTGCCAGCAGCTTGTTCGGGGGGCTAAGCTCCTATAATTCACCCCTCCACTTT.